This entry lists 7 T cell receptor beta chains sequenced from one sample in a study of regulatory T cells in long-lasting Graves disease. Building of the TCR beta libraries involved iRepertoire HTBI primers and Arm-PCR of CDR3 regions. TCRdb recomputed calls from the multiplex PCR reads with MiXCR, one row per CDR3 protein. The table has 400,000 to 500,000 distinct CDR3 sequences, around 13% seen once. Time point of the sample: newly diagnosed GD, antithyroid drugs for less than 3 months. RNA extracted from PBMCs served as the sequencing template. These data were also reused for a study on T cells in Graves' hyperthyroidism and ophthalmopathy.

The material was peripheral blood mononuclear cells (PBMCs), obtained at new diagnosis, from a patient treated with antithyroid drugs. These receptors were collected from a woman between 50 and 59 years old with Graves disease.

Notes on this clonotype: A far larger clone is off by one base, so a read error is likely. The chain has TRBV11-3 and TRBJ2-7, with 8 bases lining up with TRBD2. The germline gives CDR1 SGHNT, CDR2 YENEEA. The CDR3 loop spans 15 amino acids. The CDR3 here is CASSGPSGRTYGQYF. The CDR3 nucleotides are TGTGCCAGCAGTGGACCTAGCGGGCGGACCTACGGGCAGTACTTC.

The chain is built from TRBV2 and TRBJ2-3; D possibly corresponds to TRBD2 (5 bases). The V end lost 8 bases, the J end lost 1 base, and 13 bases lay between the germline ends. The V gene's germline CDR1 is SNHLY and CDR2 FYNNEI. The CDR3 spans 14 residues. The CDR3 loop is CASDEGRGTDTQYF. CDR3 DNA sequence: TGTGCCAGCGATGAGGGCAGAGGCACAGATACGCAGTATTTT.

This clonotype was recorded a few times. The chain links TRBV28 to TRBJ2-1, with TRBD2 matching 9 bases. Germline V gives CDR1 MDHEN, CDR2 SYDVKM. The CDR3 has 13 residues. Unmatched junction bases numbered 6, after V lost 7 bases and J lost 8 bases. As DNA, the CDR3 is TGTGCCAGCAAAGGCGGGAGGGCCGATGAGCAGTTCTTC. Translation gives CASKGGRADEQFF.

This clonotype was seen at least ten times. V and J are TRBV20-1 and TRBJ1-5, with 7 bases identical to TRBD1. The CDR3 consists of 15 residues. The trim removed 1 base at V and 2 bases at J, leaving 5 bases unmatched. The V gene's germline CDR1 is DFQATT and CDR2 SNEGSKA (reference sequence). CDR3 bases: TGCAGTGCTAGAGGTAGCGGACAGGGCAATCAGCCCCAGCATTTT. This translates into CSARGSGQGNQPQHF.

This clonotype occurred many times. The chain has TRBV3-1 and TRBJ2-7, with D possibly being TRBD1 (5 bases). The CDR3 runs to 14 residues. CDR1 and CDR2 (germline): LGHDT, YNNKEL (reference sequence). V lost 4 bases and J 2 bases, leaving 12 bases between the germline ends. This CDR3 is CASSPTPGTYEQYF. In DNA form, the CDR3 reads TGTGCCAGCAGCCCTACCCCAGGGACCTACGAGCAGTACTTC.

The chain links TRBV10-1 to TRBJ2-1, with TRBD2 matching 10 bases. Germline CDR1 is WNHNN and CDR2 is SYGVQD (reference sequence). The CDR3 sequence is 15 residues long. J gave up 3 bases and V 4 bases, and 3 bases lay outside the gene matches. CDR3 DNA: TGCGCCAGCAGTGCCGGGACTAGCGACTACAATGAGCAGTTCTTC. Its protein product is CASSAGTSDYNEQFF.

This clonotype was seen a handful of times. This chain connects TRBV28 to TRBJ2-5; D is ambiguous. This CDR3 has 14 amino acids. Per germline, CDR1 MDHEN and CDR2 SYDVKM. Trimming cost V 6 bases and J 3 bases, with 14 bases left between them. The CDR3 loop is CASSLRTEEETQYF. As DNA, the CDR3 is TGTGCCAGCAGCCTCCGGACCGAAGAAGAGACCCAGTACTTC. Complete variable domain (other parts from reference TRBV28 and TRBJ2-5): DVKVTQSSRYLVKRTGEKVFLECVQDMDHENMFWYRQDPGLGLRLIYFSYDVKMKEKGDIPEGYSVSREKKERFSLILESASTNQTSMYLCASSLRTEEETQYFGPGTRLLVL.